This T cell receptor beta chain was observed in a study of blood T cell repertoires in COVID-19. V was trimmed by 0 bases and J by 5 bases, leaving 11 bases between them. This CDR3 has 15 amino acids. The germline V gene encodes CDR1 LGHDT and CDR2 YNNKEL (reference sequence). Some clones are missing from TCRdb's copy, which holds only in-frame ones; the method was immunoSEQ multiplex PCR. Among around 100,000 clones listed, more than 70% were seen once. The clonotype originates from a woman aged 55-70 years with COVID-19, enrolled during active disease. Sequencing input: peripheral blood. This chain joins TRBV3-1 (or the pseudogene TRBV3-2) and TRBJ1-5; possibly TRBD1 for D (6 bases). Here the CDR3 DNA reads TGTGCCAGCAGCCAAGACAGGGGAAGCTATCAGCCCCAGCATTTT. As protein: CASSQDRGSYQPQHF.